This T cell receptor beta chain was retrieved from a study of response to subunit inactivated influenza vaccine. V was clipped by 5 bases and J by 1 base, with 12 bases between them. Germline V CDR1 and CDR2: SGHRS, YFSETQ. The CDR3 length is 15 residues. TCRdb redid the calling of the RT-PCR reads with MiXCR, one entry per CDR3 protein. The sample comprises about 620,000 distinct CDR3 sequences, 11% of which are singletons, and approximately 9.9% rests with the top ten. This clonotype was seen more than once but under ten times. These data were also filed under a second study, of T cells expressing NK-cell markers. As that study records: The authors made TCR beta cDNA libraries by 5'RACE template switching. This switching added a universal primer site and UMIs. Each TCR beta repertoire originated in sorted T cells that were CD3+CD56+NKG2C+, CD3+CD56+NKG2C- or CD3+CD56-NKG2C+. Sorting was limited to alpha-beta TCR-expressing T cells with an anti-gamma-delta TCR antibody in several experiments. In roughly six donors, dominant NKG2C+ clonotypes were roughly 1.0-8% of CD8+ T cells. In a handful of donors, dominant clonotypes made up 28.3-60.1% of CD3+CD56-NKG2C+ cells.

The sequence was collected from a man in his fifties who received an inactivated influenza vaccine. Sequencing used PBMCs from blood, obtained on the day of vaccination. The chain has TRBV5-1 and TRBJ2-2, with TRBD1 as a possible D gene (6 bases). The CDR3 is CASRQRTENTGELFF. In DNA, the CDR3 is TGCGCCAGCAGACAAAGGACAGAGAACACCGGGGAGCTGTTTTTT.